This T cell receptor (beta chain) was documented in a study of shared clonotypes between healthy human individuals. Method: immunoSEQ multiplex PCR; TCRdb's copy keeps in-frame clones and lacks some. Of 2 million to 2.5 million clones in the sample, roughly 94% were seen once. The CDR3 sequence is 15 residues long. V shed 7 bases and J 6 bases; nucleotides not matched to a gene: 7. Germline V gives CDR1 MNHNY, CDR2 SVGAGI (reference sequence). The receptor was derived from a man aged 18 to 35 in good health. The J gene is TRBJ2-3, the V gene TRBV6-6, with TRBD2 identical over 13 bases. Input material: naive CD4+ T cells sorted from blood. Regarding subset: CD45RA+ positively selected. CDR3 in amino acids: CASTPLAGGPDTQYF. Written as DNA, the CDR3 is TGTGCCAGCACCCCACTAGCGGGAGGGCCGGATACGCAGTATTTT.